This TCR beta chain is drawn from a study of blood T cells in healthy people across ages. It was with a sample-barcoded 5' primer and a J-beta primer mix that a second PCR of roughly 7 to 11 cycles was run. TCRdb re-called the 5' RACE reads through MiXCR, storing one row per CDR3 protein. The data hold approximately 400,000 distinct CDR3 sequences, with roughly half observed a single time. The CDR3 sequence is 14 residues long. Germline CDR1 SGHRS, CDR2 YFSETQ. Trimming removed 4 bases from V and 4 bases from J; junction bases left unmatched: 7. This receptor was taken from a man aged 55 to 69 in good health. The chain employs TRBV5-1 and TRBJ2-5; TRBD1 matches at 7 bases. The sample was blood. The DNA for the CDR3 is TGCGCCAGCAGCCAACAGGGGTGGAGAGAGACCCAGTACTTC. This gives the protein CASSQQGWRETQYF.